The clone carrying this TCR beta chain was counted a single time. The antigen remains unidentified. The sample comes from a study of T-cell memory formation after mild COVID-19. For the study at large: Among the donors, TCR clusters were largely specific to each donor. Regarding the study as a whole: Memory from before infection featured some responding clones, which suggests cross-reactive memory joined.

V shed 3 bases, J shed 4 bases, and the junction held 4 bases outside the gene matches. This CDR3 region has 14 residues. Germline values: CDR1 LNHNV, CDR2 YYDKDF (reference sequence). 5'RACE primed at constant segments yielded TCR alpha and TCR beta cDNA libraries bearing sample barcodes and UMIs. Using its own MiXCR run on the 5' RACE reads, TCRdb lists one record per CDR3 protein. The data hold nearly 350,000 distinct CDR3 sequences, with under 15% observed a single time. Sequencing input: PBMCs or a T cell subset sorted from them (not recorded which). The chain links TRBV15 to TRBJ2-3; 7 bases fit TRBD2. The TCR was taken from a man between 18 and 35 years old who had mild COVID-19 (a few samples of this study predate the infection). Cell type and time point are not known. DNA of the CDR3: TGTGCCACCAGCAGCGAGGGAGGGGCAGATACGCAGTATTTT. Encoded protein: CATSSEGGADTQYF.